The clone carrying this TCR beta chain has just one count. The antigen is not known. The data originate from a study of T cells in localized non-small cell lung cancer. Study observations and caveats: In adjacent lung, a median around 50 of the top 100 tumor clones were found. Measurement of T cell clonality placed uninvolved adjacent lung highest, above the level in tumor.

The CDR3 length is 17 residues. The V end was cut by 4 bases, the J end by 0 bases, with 16 bases between. In germline, CDR1 is SEHNR, CDR2 FQNEAQ (reference sequence). The assay was immunoSEQ multiplex PCR, and TCRdb's table has in-frame clones only and misses some. The repertoire holds over 55,000 clones, with roughly 90% as singletons. This sequence was found in a woman aged 35 to 70 with stage I lung adenocarcinoma. The V call is TRBV7-9, the J call TRBJ1-3; TRBD1 is a possible D gene (6 bases). Specimen: peripheral blood, collected before any cancer treatment. Here the CDR3 DNA reads TGTGCCAGCAGCTCATCAGACAACAGGGACTCTGGAAACACCATATATTTT. It codes for CASSSSDNRDSGNTIYF.